These 29 T cell receptor beta chains originate from one sample sequenced in a study of siplizumab effects on memory and regulatory T cells. Method: immunoSEQ multiplex PCR; TCRdb's copy keeps in-frame clones and lacks some. Of 95,000 to 100,000 clones listed, about nine tenths are singletons. The sample consisted of non-Treg CD4+ T cells sorted from blood. These receptors originate from a human donor in good health.

The chain recombines TRBV7-9 with TRBJ2-5, with D hard to call. The CDR3 extends over 14 amino acids. CDR1 SEHNR and CDR2 FQNEAQ come from the germline V gene (reference sequence). V lost 5 bases and J 5 bases, leaving 15 bases between the germline ends. The CDR3 region is CASSPLNVGETQYF. The DNA of the CDR3 is TGTGCCAGCAGCCCACTCAACGTCGGGGAGACCCAGTACTTC.

This clone was counted once. CDR3 sequence: CASRSRVRRNTEAFF. The DNA of the CDR3 is TGTGCCAGCAGGTCCAGGGTGCGGAGGAACACTGAAGCTTTCTTT. This chain uses TRBV11-2 with TRBJ1-1, with D possibly being TRBD1 (5 bases). The CDR3 has 15 amino acids. The V gene's germline CDR1 is SGHAT and CDR2 FQNNGV. Trimming pared 6 bases from V and 1 base from J, leaving 15 bases between. Full variable domain (remainder filled in from reference TRBV11-2 and TRBJ1-1): EAGVAQSPRYKIIEKRQSVAFWCNPISGHATLYWYQQILGQGPKLLIQFQNNGVVDDSQLPKDRFSAERLKGVDSTLKIQPAKLEDSAVYLCASRSRVRRNTEAFFGQGTRLTVV.

This clone was picked up one time. The rearrangement joins TRBV10-3 to TRBJ2-2, with D perhaps TRBD1 or TRBD2 (5 bases each). V lost 0 bases to trimming and J lost 3 bases, with 14 bases between them. CDR3 length: 17 residues. Germline-derived CDR1 and CDR2 are ENHRY and SYGVKD. The DNA for the CDR3 is TGTGCCATCAGTGAGTCGACGGCAGGGACGTACACCGGGGAGCTGTTTTTT. Protein: CAISESTAGTYTGELFF.

The chain recombines TRBV7-2 with TRBJ2-2; D not certain. Germline CDR1 SGHTA, CDR2 FQGNSA. Trimming stripped 1 base from V and 0 bases from J, with 6 bases between. The CDR3 spans 15 residues. The CDR3 nucleotides read TGTGCCAGCAGCTTAGAGCTATCGAACACCGGGGAGCTGTTTTTT. It yields the protein CASSLELSNTGELFF.

In this sample, this clone turned up once. The chain employs TRBV15 and TRBJ2-1; 10 positions match TRBD2. This CDR3 has 15 residues. Germline lookup yields CDR1 LNHNV and CDR2 YYDKDF (reference sequence). V lost 1 base and J lost 15; bases outside the gene matches: 12. CDR3 bases: TGTGCCACCAGCAGAGGGGCAGTAGCGGGAGGTCTCCCGTTCTTC. Its translation: CATSRGAVAGGLPFF.

The rearrangement links TRBV25-1 to TRBJ2-1; D unclear. V was cut by 6 bases and J by 3 bases, with 9 bases left in between. The CDR3 spans 13 residues. The V gene's germline CDR1 is MGHDK and CDR2 SYGVNS. CDR3 coding DNA: TGTGCCAGCAGCGGAAGCCACTACAATGAGCAGTTCTTC. Translating gives CASSGSHYNEQFF.

The V and J genes are TRBV11-3 and TRBJ2-1; a possible D gene is TRBD2 (6 bases). Trimming shortened V by 2 bases and J by 6 bases, and 14 bases separated the two germline ends. Germline CDR1 SGHNT, CDR2 YENEEA. The CDR3 spans 15 residues. CDR3 amino acids: CASSLTAGPPNEQFF. The CDR3 DNA reads TGTGCCAGCAGCTTAACCGCGGGGCCCCCCAATGAGCAGTTCTTC.

J is TRBJ2-5 and V is TRBV5-5, with D maybe TRBD1 (6 bases). This CDR3 region has 15 residues. The V end lost 0 bases, the J end lost 2 bases, and 11 bases lay between the germline ends. CDR1 is SGHKS and CDR2 is YYEKEE in the germline V gene (reference sequence). This CDR3 reads CASSLEGHLQETQYF. The CDR3 coding sequence is TGTGCCAGCAGCTTGGAGGGACACCTGCAAGAGACCCAGTACTTC.

This clone is a singleton in its sample. V gene TRBV2 combines with J gene TRBJ2-1; D remains unclear. The CDR3 sequence is 13 residues long. V lost 4 bases and J lost 6, with 10 bases in between. The germline V gene encodes CDR1 SNHLY and CDR2 FYNNEI. CDR3: CASSAVPGNEQFF. In DNA, the CDR3 is TGTGCCAGCAGTGCGGTCCCGGGCAATGAGCAGTTCTTC.

This clone occurred once. The V gene is TRBV5-1, the J gene TRBJ2-5; TRBD2 is a possible D gene (6 bases). This CDR3 has 15 residues. Germline lookup yields CDR1 SGHRS and CDR2 YFSETQ. V was pared by 0 bases and J by 4 bases, with 13 bases between. The CDR3 nucleotides are TGCGCCAGCAGCTTGGTGTCGGGAGAGGGAGAGACCCAGTACTTC. This gives the protein CASSLVSGEGETQYF.

The chain couples TRBV19 to TRBJ2-2, with D maybe TRBD1 (6 bases). This CDR3 spans 14 amino acids. Trimming took off 6 bases at V and 6 bases at J, with 14 bases between the two ends. In germline, CDR1 is LNHDA, CDR2 SQIVND (reference sequence). CDR3 protein: CASSHNRVPGELFF. The CDR3 DNA reads TGTGCCAGTAGCCATAACAGGGTCCCCGGGGAGCTGTTTTTT.

Only one count was recorded for this clone. The V call is TRBV19, the J call TRBJ2-7; the match to TRBD1 covers 8 bases. The CDR3 sequence is 14 residues long. Trimming removed 8 bases from V and 3 bases from J; junction bases left unmatched: 9. CDR1 is LNHDA and CDR2 is SQIVND in the germline V gene (reference sequence). The CDR3 here is CASSPGQANYEQYF. The CDR3 bases are TGTGCCAGTTCCCCGGGACAGGCTAACTACGAGCAGTACTTC.

V gene TRBV28 combines with J gene TRBJ1-2, with TRBD1 identical over 10 bases. There are 15 residues in the CDR3. Unmatched junction bases numbered 5, after V lost 0 bases and J lost 7 bases. Per germline, CDR1 MDHEN and CDR2 SYDVKM. CDR3 DNA sequence: TGTGCCAGCAGTTTATGGACAGGGGGCCGGTTTGGCTACACCTTC. It is translated as CASSLWTGGRFGYTF.

This chain links TRBV27 with TRBJ2-3; a possible D gene is TRBD1 (5 bases). Germline V CDR1 and CDR2: MNHEY, SMNVEV (reference sequence). Between the trimmed V and J ends, which lost 3 bases and 1 base, there was a span of 8 bases. The CDR3 length is 14 residues. The CDR3 loop is CASSFRRGTDTQYF. CDR3 coding DNA: TGTGCCAGCAGTTTCCGCAGGGGCACAGATACGCAGTATTTT.

The chain uses TRBV7-2 and TRBJ1-3, with D unclear. The germline CDR1 and CDR2 sequences are SGHTA and FQGNSA. This CDR3 has 15 amino acids. V dropped 4 bases and J dropped 0 bases, with 10 bases sitting between them. The CDR3 coding sequence is TGTGCCAGCAGCTCAGACACCAGCTCTGGAAACACCATATATTTT. Translated: CASSSDTSSGNTIYF.

This clone was picked up one time. This chain connects TRBV5-4 to TRBJ2-3; 9 nucleotides align to TRBD2. The CDR3 spans 15 residues. V gave up 4 bases and J gave up 0 bases; unmatched junction bases: 3. Looked up from germline, CDR1 is SGHNT and CDR2 is YYREEE (reference sequence). The CDR3 DNA sequence: TGTGCCAGCAGCCTGACTAGCGGCAGCACAGATACGCAGTATTTT. Its translation is CASSLTSGSTDTQYF.

The V gene is TRBV30, the J gene TRBJ1-6, with 9 bases matching TRBD1. CDR1 and CDR2 from the germline V gene are GTSNPN and SVGIG (reference sequence). The CDR3 is made up of 14 amino acids. V shed 3 bases, J shed 8 bases, and the junction held 5 bases outside the gene matches. The CDR3 bases are TGTGCCTGGAGAAGTGGGGACAGGGATTCACCCCTCCACTTT. Residues: CAWRSGDRDSPLHF.

The gene calls are TRBV9 and TRBJ2-7, with 9 positions matching TRBD1. Germline V gives CDR1 SGDLS, CDR2 YYNGEE. Trimming removed 1 base from V and 5 bases from J; junction bases left unmatched: 7. The CDR3 extends over 15 amino acids. The CDR3 DNA sequence: TGTGCCAGCAGCGTAATAGGACAGGGGAACGACGAGCAGTACTTC. This codes for CASSVIGQGNDEQYF.

This chain connects TRBV5-1 to TRBJ2-5; 8 bases are a match to TRBD1. This CDR3 region has 14 residues. The trim removed 3 bases at V and 3 bases at J, leaving 4 bases unmatched. Germline V lookup: CDR1 SGHRS, CDR2 YFSETQ. CDR3 amino acids: CASSSRTGKETQYF. The CDR3 DNA follows: TGCGCCAGCAGCTCTCGGACAGGGAAAGAGACCCAGTACTTC.

The chain uses TRBV5-4 and TRBJ2-7, with 7 positions matching TRBD2. Looked up from germline, CDR1 is SGHNT and CDR2 is YYREEE (reference sequence). Trimming at V came to 2 bases and at J to 0 bases, leaving 5 bases not matched to a gene. CDR3 length equals 15 residues. Here the CDR3 DNA reads TGTGCCAGCAGCTTAGGCAGCGGGACCTCCTACGAGCAGTACTTC. Translated: CASSLGSGTSYEQYF.

The chain carries TRBV7-3 and TRBJ2-1; possible D gene TRBD2, 6 bases. The CDR3 totals 13 residues. Trimming pared 2 bases from V and 6 bases from J, leaving 8 bases between. Germline CDR1 is SGHTA and CDR2 is FQGTGA. CDR3 in amino acids: CASSLGTPNEQFF. CDR3 coding DNA: TGTGCCAGCAGCTTAGGGACTCCCAATGAGCAGTTCTTC.

The chain couples TRBV18 to TRBJ2-5, with 7 positions matching TRBD2. The CDR3 has 16 residues. Trimming took 6 bases from V and 5 from J; bases not matched to a gene: 15. Per the germline V gene, CDR1 is KGHSH and CDR2 is LQKENI. This CDR3 reads CASSTIGGSPSETQYF. CDR3 sequence (DNA): TGTGCCAGCTCCACTATCGGCGGGAGCCCGTCGGAGACCCAGTACTTC.

The J gene is TRBJ2-3, the V gene TRBV10-1; TRBD1 matches at 9 bases. The CDR3 totals 16 residues. Looked up from germline, CDR1 is WNHNN and CDR2 is SYGVQD (reference sequence). V lost 4 bases, J lost 2 bases, and 7 bases stayed unmatched. The CDR3 here is CASSVTGGGDTDTQYF. For the CDR3, the DNA is TGCGCCAGCAGTGTGACAGGGGGAGGGGACACAGATACGCAGTATTTT.

The chain couples TRBV27 to TRBJ2-3; 10 bases match TRBD1. With V trimmed by 3 bases and J by 4 bases, 10 bases remained unmatched. The V gene's germline CDR1 is MNHEY and CDR2 SMNVEV (reference sequence). The CDR3 runs to 17 residues. The CDR3 DNA is TGTGCCAGCAGTTTTTTGTGGGGACAGGGGATCGCAGATACGCAGTATTTT. This codes for CASSFLWGQGIADTQYF.

This rearrangement joins TRBV6-1 to TRBJ1-5; TRBD1 agrees at 8 bases. CDR1 and CDR2 from the germline V gene are MNHNS and SASEGT. V dropped 8 bases and J dropped 2; count of bases not matched to a gene: 8. CDR3 length equals 15 residues. The CDR3 DNA reads as TGTGCCAGCTGCTCTGGACAGGGTGGCAATCAGCCCCAGCATTTT. Its translation is CASCSGQGGNQPQHF.

J is TRBJ1-5 and V is TRBV6-1; D unclear. V was shortened by 5 bases and J by 9 bases, with 14 bases between the two germline ends. CDR1 and CDR2 from the germline V gene are MNHNS and SASEGT. This CDR3 comprises 13 residues. The CDR3 sequence is CASSLKIPTPQHF. The CDR3 DNA follows: TGTGCCAGCAGTCTTAAGATCCCAACGCCCCAGCATTTT.

The V call is TRBV11-2, the J call TRBJ2-5; TRBD1 matches at 9 bases. Germline CDR1 and CDR2: SGHAT and FQNNGV. V was clipped by 5 bases and J by 4 bases; unmatched bases: 14. The CDR3 loop spans 17 amino acids. Written as DNA, the CDR3 is TGTGCCAGCAGCCCCCCCGGGACAGGGCATAGGGTAGAGACCCAGTACTTC. It is translated as CASSPPGTGHRVETQYF.

Here the CDR3 reads CASTGIFLYEQYF. For the CDR3, the DNA is TGTGCCAGCACGGGAATTTTCCTCTACGAGCAGTACTTC. The V and J genes are TRBV28 and TRBJ2-7; TRBD2 might be the D (5 bases). Per the germline V gene, CDR1 is MDHEN and CDR2 is SYDVKM. With 7 bases removed from V and 3 bases from J, the gap between germline ends came to 13 bases. This CDR3 is 13 amino acids long. Based on the CDR3 plus reference TRBV28 and TRBJ2-7, the full variable domain is DVKVTQSSRYLVKRTGEKVFLECVQDMDHENMFWYRQDPGLGLRLIYFSYDVKMKEKGDIPEGYSVSREKKERFSLILESASTNQTSMYLCASTGIFLYEQYFGPGTRLTVT.

The V gene is TRBV11-3, the J gene TRBJ1-3; D call uncertain. Trimming left V 6 bases short and J 0 bases short, with 12 bases between. The germline CDR1 and CDR2 sequences are SGHNT and YENEEA. The CDR3 has 15 residues. CDR3 protein: CASSRRSRSGNTIYF. The CDR3 DNA reads as TGTGCCAGCAGTAGACGCTCCCGCTCTGGAAACACCATATATTTT. The full variable domain, with the rest looked up from reference TRBV11-3 and TRBJ1-3, is EAGVVQSPRYKIIEKKQPVAFWCNPISGHNTLYWYLQNLGQGPELLIRYENEEAVDDSQLPKDRFSAERLKGVDSTLKIQPAELGDSAVYLCASSRRSRSGNTIYFGEGSWLTVV.